The TCR beta chain described here comes from a study of OX40 agonist ivuxolimab in advanced cancers. Turning to the study itself: Three patients had partial responses: one hepatocellular carcinoma, two cutaneous melanoma.

Sampling times: baseline, cycle 4 day 1, cycle 7 day 1. The assay was immunoSEQ multiplex PCR, and TCRdb's table has in-frame clones only and misses some. The table shows 55,000 to 75,000 clones, with 81% occurring only once. The CDR3 consists of 16 residues. J was trimmed by 4 bases and V by 3 bases; bases with no gene match: 9. From germline, CDR1 is KGHSH and CDR2 LQKENI. Whole-study findings and limits: With doses of 0.1 to 3.0 mg/kg, CD4+ and CD8+ blood T cells had undergone clonal expansion by week 6.

To note about this clone: What it binds is not known.

V gene TRBV18 combines with J gene TRBJ1-1; TRBD1 agrees at 9 bases. The sample in question was CD4+ or CD8+ T cells sorted from blood, obtained in a trial of the OX40 agonist ivuxolimab. The source of this sequence is an adult with an advanced solid tumor such as melanoma, head and neck, liver or kidney cancer. CDR3: CASSPTGTGYTTEAFF. The CDR3 DNA reads as TGTGCCAGCTCACCCACCGGGACAGGGTACACCACTGAAGCTTTCTTT. Based on the CDR3 plus reference TRBV18 and TRBJ1-1, the full variable domain is NAGVMQNPRHLVRRRGQEARLRCSPMKGHSHVYWYRQLPEEGLKFMVYLQKENIIDESGMPKERFSAEFPKEGPSILRIQQVVRGDSAAYFCASSPTGTGYTTEAFFGQGTRLTVV.